This is a list of T cell receptor beta chains from one sample in a study of CD8 T cells in ankylosing spondylitis. TCRdb recomputed calls from the 5' RACE reads with MiXCR, one row per CDR3 protein. In the table there are 350,000 to 450,000 distinct CDR3 sequences, approximately 22% of which are singletons. The material sequenced was blood, either unsorted or a sorted T cell fraction (not recorded which). These receptor sequences come from a male donor with ankylosing spondylitis or in good health (not recorded which). CDR3s include the opening cysteine and the closing phenylalanine or tryptophan. The D gene is left open where the match is weak. Expanded clones are given a class, and other clones once, few, many or no size at all.

size: few; V: TRBV4-1; J: TRBJ2-5; D: NA; DNA: TGCGCCAGCAGCCAAATCTGGCCCAGGGGCGATGAGACCCAGTACTTC; CDR3: CASSQIWPRGDETQYF
size: few; V: TRBV10-2; J: TRBJ1-1; D: NA; DNA: TGCGCCAGCAGTGAATATAAGGGATTGGCTTTCTTT; CDR3: CASSEYKGLAFF
size: few; V: TRBV29-1; J: TRBJ2-7; D: TRBD1; DNA: TGCAGCGTTGAAGAGGAAAGCCGGGACAGGGGGACCTACGAGCAGTACTTC; CDR3: CSVEEESRDRGTYEQYF
size: few; V: TRBV29-1; J: TRBJ2-1; D: NA; DNA: TGCAGCGTCCCCAACCCGGGACAATACAATGAGCAGTTCTTC; CDR3: CSVPNPGQYNEQFF
size: few; V: TRBV4-1; J: TRBJ2-7; D: TRBD1; DNA: TGCGCCAGCAGCCAATCCAATTCACAGGGGTACGAGCAGTACTTC; CDR3: CASSQSNSQGYEQYF
size: NA; V: TRBV11-2; J: TRBJ2-7; D: NA; DNA: TGTGCCAGCAGCCCAGGGTGGGGGGCCGCCTACGAGCAGTACTTC; CDR3: CASSPGWGAAYEQYF
size: few; V: TRBV6-1; J: TRBJ2-7; D: NA; DNA: TGTGCCAGCAGTGAAGCGCTTCTATCGGGTTACGAGCAGTACTTC; CDR3: CASSEALLSGYEQYF
size: NA; V: TRBV21-1; J: TRBJ2-5; D: NA; DNA: TGTGCCAGCAGCAAGAGGGCGGGGGAACAGACCCAGTACTTC; CDR3: CASSKRAGEQTQYF
size: few; V: TRBV4-1; J: TRBJ2-7; D: NA; DNA: TGCGCCAGCAGCGAAACAGGGATGGACCTAGGTTGGAACTACGAGCAGTACTTC; CDR3: CASSETGMDLGWNYEQYF
size: NA; V: TRBV12-3/TRBV12-4; J: TRBJ1-5; D: NA; DNA: TGTGCCAGCAGCGACCGGGACGGTAATCAGCCCCAGCATTTT; CDR3: CASSDRDGNQPQHF
size: few; V: TRBV6-6; J: TRBJ2-2; D: TRBD1; DNA: TGTGCCAGCAGTACGGACAGGGCCGGGGAGCTGTTTTTT; CDR3: CASSTDRAGELFF
size: few; V: TRBV19; J: TRBJ2-1; D: NA; DNA: TGTGCCAGTAGTCCGCTACCTTCAGCCTACAATGAGCAGTTCTTC; CDR3: CASSPLPSAYNEQFF
size: NA; V: TRBV5-1; J: TRBJ2-7; D: TRBD1; DNA: TGCGCCAGCAGCTCGCGACAGGGTCTTGACTACGAGCAGTACTTC; CDR3: CASSSRQGLDYEQYF
size: few; V: TRBV6-1; J: TRBJ2-5; D: NA; DNA: TGTGCCAGCAGTGAAAGTCAGGGCGGGGATTTAGAGACCCAGTACTTC; CDR3: CASSESQGGDLETQYF
size: NA; V: TRBV9; J: TRBJ1-2; D: NA; DNA: TGTGCCAGCAGCGAGACAGACATGACTAACTATGGCTACACCTTC; CDR3: CASSETDMTNYGYTF
size: NA; V: TRBV6-5; J: TRBJ1-5; D: NA; DNA: TGTGCCAGCAGTTACTCATTGGGAGATAATCAGCCCCAGCATTTT; CDR3: CASSYSLGDNQPQHF
size: few; V: TRBV7-9; J: TRBJ2-7; D: TRBD1; DNA: TGTGCCAGCAGCACGGACAGGGACCGGCACGAGCAGTACTTC; CDR3: CASSTDRDRHEQYF
size: NA; V: TRBV6-1; J: TRBJ2-7; D: TRBD2; DNA: TGTGCCAGCGAATCCGGGACTAGCGGGATGGGGTCCTACGAGCAGTACTTC; CDR3: CASESGTSGMGSYEQYF
size: few; V: TRBV28; J: TRBJ2-1; D: NA; DNA: TGTGCCAGCAGTCCTCCCAGGGGTGGTGAGCAGTTCTTC; CDR3: CASSPPRGGEQFF
size: few; V: TRBV6-5; J: TRBJ2-7; D: NA; DNA: TGTGCCAGCAGTTACTCCCGGGGCGGAGACGAGCAGTACTTC; CDR3: CASSYSRGGDEQYF
size: NA; V: TRBV7-8; J: TRBJ1-1; D: NA; DNA: TGTGCCAGCTACCAGGAGAAACTCCGGGGAACTGAAGCTTTCTTT; CDR3: CASYQEKLRGTEAFF
size: few; V: TRBV3-1; J: TRBJ2-7; D: TRBD1; DNA: TGTGCCAGCAGCCAAGTAGGGGGCGCCAGTGACGAGCAGTACTTC; CDR3: CASSQVGGASDEQYF
size: few; V: TRBV10-3; J: TRBJ1-2; D: NA; DNA: TGTGCCATCAGTGATGAAATAGGGAGTAACTATGGCTACACCTTC; CDR3: CAISDEIGSNYGYTF
size: NA; V: TRBV6-2/TRBV6-3; J: TRBJ2-1; D: TRBD2; DNA: TGTGCCAGCAGTTCCTACCTAGCGGGGGGGAGGGGTGAGCAGTTCTTC; CDR3: CASSSYLAGGRGEQFF
size: few; V: TRBV29-1; J: TRBJ1-1; D: NA; DNA: TGCAGCGTTGAGCTTCCCCTGGCAGAAGCTTTCTTT; CDR3: CSVELPLAEAFF
size: few; V: TRBV7-9; J: TRBJ2-3; D: TRBD2; DNA: TGTGCCAGCAGCCCCCTGGGGACTAGCGGGGAGTCAGATACGCAGTATTTT; CDR3: CASSPLGTSGESDTQYF
size: many; V: TRBV29-1; J: TRBJ2-1; D: TRBD1; DNA: TGCAGCCTCCGGGACAGCGGAACCTACAATGAGCAGTTCTTC; CDR3: CSLRDSGTYNEQFF
size: NA; V: TRBV10-1; J: TRBJ2-1; D: NA; DNA: TGCGCCAGCAGCCCCGCGACAGGTGCTCTTGAGCAGTTCTTC; CDR3: CASSPATGALEQFF
size: many; V: TRBV9; J: TRBJ2-2; D: NA; DNA: TGTGCCAGCAGCCTTGGGAACAGGCCAACCGGGGAGCTGTTTTTT; CDR3: CASSLGNRPTGELFF
size: few; V: TRBV20-1; J: TRBJ2-1; D: TRBD2; DNA: TGCAGTGCTATCGACCCAGGACTAGCGGGGGCCCGTCCCTACAATGAGCAGTTCTTC; CDR3: CSAIDPGLAGARPYNEQFF
size: NA; V: TRBV7-7; J: TRBJ2-1; D: NA; DNA: TGTGCCAGCAGCTTATCGCCAGGGAATTACAATGAGCAGTTCTTC; CDR3: CASSLSPGNYNEQFF
size: NA; V: TRBV20-1; J: TRBJ2-1; D: NA; DNA: TGCAGTGCTAGAGATGGGACTCCTCTCAATGAGCAGTTCTTC; CDR3: CSARDGTPLNEQFF
size: NA; V: TRBV7-6; J: TRBJ2-7; D: TRBD2; DNA: TGTGCCAGCACTCCCGGGACTACCGCCTACGAGCAGTACTTC; CDR3: CASTPGTTAYEQYF
size: NA; V: TRBV18; J: TRBJ2-7; D: TRBD1; DNA: TGTGCCAGCTCACGACAGGGGGCTGGCTACGAGCAGTACTTC; CDR3: CASSRQGAGYEQYF
size: few; V: TRBV7-9; J: TRBJ2-2; D: NA; DNA: TGTGCCAGCAGCCCGCGGACGGGGGAGAGTTCTTTCGGGGAGCTGTTTTTT; CDR3: CASSPRTGESSFGELFF
size: NA; V: TRBV27; J: TRBJ2-7; D: NA; DNA: TGTGCCAGCAGTTTTTCCGGGGGCGGGGGCGAGCAGTACTTC; CDR3: CASSFSGGGGEQYF
size: few; V: TRBV20-1; J: TRBJ2-3; D: TRBD1; DNA: TGCAGTGCTAGAGATTTCGGGACAGCCTATACGCAGTATTTT; CDR3: CSARDFGTAYTQYF
size: NA; V: TRBV12-3/TRBV12-4; J: TRBJ2-3; D: TRBD1; DNA: TGTGCCAGCAGTTTAGCTGGGACAGGGCCAGATACGCAGTATTTT; CDR3: CASSLAGTGPDTQYF
size: NA; V: TRBV30; J: TRBJ1-1; D: NA; DNA: TGTGCCTGGAGTGTACTGTGGAACACTGAAGCTTTCTTT; CDR3: CAWSVLWNTEAFF
size: few; V: TRBV29-1; J: TRBJ2-5; D: NA; DNA: TGCAGCGTTGTATTCGGGGGGCCCCAAGAGACCCAGTACTTC; CDR3: CSVVFGGPQETQYF
size: few; V: TRBV9; J: TRBJ2-2; D: NA; DNA: TGTGCCAGCAGTCTCTACGGACAGCACACCGGGGAGCTGTTTTTT; CDR3: CASSLYGQHTGELFF
size: few; V: TRBV5-6; J: TRBJ2-7; D: TRBD1; DNA: TGTGCCAGCAGCTCCGGGACAGGGTTTTACGAGCAGTACTTC; CDR3: CASSSGTGFYEQYF
size: few; V: TRBV7-3; J: TRBJ1-1; D: TRBD1; DNA: TGTGCCAGCAGCCCCGCGGACAGGGGGGCCGGTGAAGCTTTCTTT; CDR3: CASSPADRGAGEAFF
size: NA; V: TRBV4-1; J: TRBJ1-1; D: NA; DNA: TGCGCCAGCAGCCTCCTCCGGGGAGAAGGCCTGATATTCTTT; CDR3: CASSLLRGEGLIFF
size: few; V: TRBV7-9; J: TRBJ2-7; D: NA; DNA: TGTGCCAGCAGCATGCGGGACTCCCCCTACGAGCAGTACTTC; CDR3: CASSMRDSPYEQYF
size: NA; V: TRBV5-6; J: TRBJ2-7; D: TRBD1; DNA: TGTGCCAGCAGCTTGGGGGTGACAGGGGAGGCCGAGCAGTACTTC; CDR3: CASSLGVTGEAEQYF
size: few; V: TRBV6-1; J: TRBJ2-7; D: TRBD1; DNA: TGTGCCAGCAGTGACTTCGACAGGGGGGTTTACTACGAGCAGTACTTC; CDR3: CASSDFDRGVYYEQYF
size: NA; V: TRBV5-1; J: TRBJ2-1; D: TRBD1; DNA: TGCGCCAGCAGCTTCCTCGGACAGGGTACCTACTCCTACAATGAGCAGTTCTTC; CDR3: CASSFLGQGTYSYNEQFF